The 2 T cell receptor beta chains presented below share a single source sample, sequenced in a study of T cell clonality in common variable immunodeficiency. Libraries were prepared by immunoSEQ multiplex PCR; TCRdb keeps only in-frame clonotypes and omits some of them. The data show more than 35,000 clones, with none appearing a single time. Sequenced: peripheral blood mononuclear cells. The receptors come from a person between 18 and 75 years old in good health.

This clone has a count of ten or more. Read sequence stops 3 residues before the CDR3 end, and the germline J gene provides the missing end. The chain recombines TRBV4-2 with TRBJ1-1; D perhaps matches TRBD1 (5 bases). Germline CDR1 reads LGHNA; CDR2 reads YNFKEQ. CDR3 length: 16 residues. V was trimmed by 5 bases and J by 0 bases, leaving 16 bases between them. The CDR3 region is CASSGGEGRLNTEAFF. The covered CDR3 bases are TGTGCCAGCAGCGGGGGGGAGGGACGGCTGAACACTGAA.

This clone appeared many times. The read gets to within 3 residues of the CDR3 end, and the germline J gene fills in the rest. The rearrangement uses TRBV30 and TRBJ2-7; 11 bases line up with TRBD1. Germline V lookup: CDR1 GTSNPN, CDR2 SVGIG (reference sequence). The CDR3 is made up of 14 amino acids. The V segment lost 3 bases and the J segment 5 bases; nucleotides outside the gene matches: 6. Incomplete CDR3 DNA: TGTGCCTGGAGCAGGACAGGGGGCGGAGACGAG. This translates into CAWSRTGGGDE. The whole CDR3 region reads CAWSRTGGGDEQYF.